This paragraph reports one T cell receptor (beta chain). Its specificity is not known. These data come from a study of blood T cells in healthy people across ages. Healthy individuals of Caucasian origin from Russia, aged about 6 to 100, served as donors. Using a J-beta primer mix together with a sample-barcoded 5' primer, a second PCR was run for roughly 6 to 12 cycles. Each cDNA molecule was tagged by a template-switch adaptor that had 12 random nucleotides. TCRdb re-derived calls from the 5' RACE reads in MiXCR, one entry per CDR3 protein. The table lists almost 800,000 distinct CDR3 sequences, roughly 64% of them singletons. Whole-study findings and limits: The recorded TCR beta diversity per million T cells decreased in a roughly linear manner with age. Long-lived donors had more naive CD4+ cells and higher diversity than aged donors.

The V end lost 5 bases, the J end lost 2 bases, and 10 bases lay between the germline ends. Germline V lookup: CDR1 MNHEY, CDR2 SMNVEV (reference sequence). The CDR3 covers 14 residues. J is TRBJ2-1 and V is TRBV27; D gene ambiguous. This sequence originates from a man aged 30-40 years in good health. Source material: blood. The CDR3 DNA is TGTGCCAGCAGTGGCGGTGGGACCTACAATGAGCAGTTCTTC. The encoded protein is CASSGGGTYNEQFF.